This T cell receptor beta chain derives from a study of shared clonotypes between healthy human individuals. For the study at large: Researchers drew samples from two women and three men aged 18 to 49. Every donor yielded three CD4 naive, three CD4 memory, two CD8 naive and one CD8 memory plate.

Deep was the level used in running the assay. Profiling relied on immunoSEQ multiplex PCR, and the TCRdb table lists in-frame clones only, not all of them. The sample records a few hundred thousand clones, over 95% being singletons. Naive CD8 cells comprised CD45RO-negative, CCR7-positively selected cells, excluding terminally differentiated effector memory CD45RA+ cells. The germline V gene has CDR1 MDHEN and CDR2 SYDVKM. The CDR3 totals 12 residues. The germline V and J ends were trimmed by 6 bases and 4 bases, with 9 bases remaining between them. Points from the study as a whole: Clonotypes not shared had lower generation probabilities than those common to all four donors.

Remarks on this clone: Antigen: not known.

The receptor's source is a woman younger than 45 in good health. Specimen: naive CD8+ T cells sorted from blood. The rearrangement links TRBV28 to TRBJ1-1; maybe TRBD1 (6 bases). CDR3 DNA sequence: TGTGCCAGCAGACAGGGTTTCACTGAAGCTTTCTTT. Translated: CASRQGFTEAFF.